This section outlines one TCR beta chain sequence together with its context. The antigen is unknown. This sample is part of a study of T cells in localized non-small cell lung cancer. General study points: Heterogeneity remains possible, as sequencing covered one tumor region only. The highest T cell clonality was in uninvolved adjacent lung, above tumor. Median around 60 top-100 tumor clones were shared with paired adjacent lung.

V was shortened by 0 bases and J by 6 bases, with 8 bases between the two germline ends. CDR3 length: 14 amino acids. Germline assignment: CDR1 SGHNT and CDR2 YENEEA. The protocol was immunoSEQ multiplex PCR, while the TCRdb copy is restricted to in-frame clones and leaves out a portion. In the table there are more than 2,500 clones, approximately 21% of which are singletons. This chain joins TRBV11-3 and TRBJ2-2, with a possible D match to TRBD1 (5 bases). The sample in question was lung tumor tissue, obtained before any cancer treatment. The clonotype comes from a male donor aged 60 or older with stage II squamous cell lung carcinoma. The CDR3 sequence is CASSLDRVAGELFF. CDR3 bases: TGTGCCAGCAGCTTAGACAGGGTGGCCGGGGAGCTGTTTTTT.